The rows below give T cell receptor beta chains drawn from one sample of a study of T cell responses to AZD1222 COVID-19 vaccine. Clones were read by immunoSEQ multiplex PCR, and TCRdb kept only the in-frame ones, dropping some. The table shows about 200,000 clones, with approximately 93% occurring only once. Material: peripheral blood, obtained 28 days after the second AZD1222 dose. The receptors here all came from an adult who received the AZD1222 COVID-19 vaccine. CDR3s include the opening cysteine and the closing phenylalanine or tryptophan. Each record gives: CDR3 length, V gene, J gene, D gene, CDR3 protein. D genes are given only for firm matches.

CDR3 length: 16; V gene: TRBV7-3; J gene: TRBJ2-5; D gene: -; CDR3 protein: CASSLSLRTVQETQYF
CDR3 length: 15; V gene: TRBV6-6; J gene: TRBJ2-1; D gene: -; CDR3 protein: CASSYRTTHLNEQFF
CDR3 length: 13; V gene: TRBV7-9; J gene: TRBJ1-1; D gene: -; CDR3 protein: CASSPRTRTEAFF
CDR3 length: 14; V gene: TRBV7-2; J gene: TRBJ2-1; D gene: TRBD2; CDR3 protein: CASSFTSGYNEQFF
CDR3 length: 14; V gene: TRBV11-3; J gene: TRBJ1-1; D gene: TRBD1; CDR3 protein: CASSPTGVKPEAFF
CDR3 length: 15; V gene: TRBV28; J gene: TRBJ1-5; D gene: -; CDR3 protein: CASSSQMGYNQPQHF
CDR3 length: 15; V gene: TRBV7-2; J gene: TRBJ1-6; D gene: -; CDR3 protein: CASSLVGGDRSPLHF
CDR3 length: 11; V gene: TRBV5-3; J gene: TRBJ1-2; D gene: -; CDR3 protein: CATQGDYGYTF
CDR3 length: 13; V gene: TRBV24-1; J gene: TRBJ2-4; D gene: -; CDR3 protein: CATSDLDGGTKYF
CDR3 length: 17; V gene: TRBV3-1/TRBV3-2; J gene: TRBJ2-1; D gene: TRBD2; CDR3 protein: CASSQGVLRLAGNEQFF
CDR3 length: 14; V gene: TRBV4-2; J gene: TRBJ1-2; D gene: -; CDR3 protein: CASSQGDWGDGYTF
CDR3 length: 13; V gene: TRBV5-4; J gene: TRBJ2-5; D gene: TRBD1; CDR3 protein: CASSLGDRETQYF
CDR3 length: 12; V gene: TRBV6-6; J gene: TRBJ1-2; D gene: -; CDR3 protein: CASRGGAEGYTF
CDR3 length: 14; V gene: TRBV5-4; J gene: TRBJ1-5; D gene: -; CDR3 protein: CASSLEGHNQPQHF
CDR3 length: 16; V gene: TRBV7-2; J gene: TRBJ2-2; D gene: -; CDR3 protein: CASSLHGPPVTGELFF
CDR3 length: 11; V gene: TRBV29-1; J gene: TRBJ2-1; D gene: -; CDR3 protein: CSVALEYEQFF
CDR3 length: 13; V gene: TRBV12-3/TRBV12-4; J gene: TRBJ2-1; D gene: TRBD2; CDR3 protein: CASLPSGGIDRVF
CDR3 length: 15; V gene: TRBV28; J gene: TRBJ2-1; D gene: TRBD1; CDR3 protein: CASSLGGTGSDSEFF
CDR3 length: 14; V gene: TRBV25-1; J gene: TRBJ2-1; D gene: TRBD1; CDR3 protein: CASSERTGGNEQFF
CDR3 length: 16; V gene: TRBV28; J gene: TRBJ1-2; D gene: -; CDR3 protein: CASSWALSGLGGGYTF
CDR3 length: 16; V gene: TRBV11-3; J gene: TRBJ2-7; D gene: TRBD1; CDR3 protein: CASSHRRQGSSYEQYF
CDR3 length: 13; V gene: TRBV12-5; J gene: TRBJ1-6; D gene: -; CDR3 protein: CASGRTDNSPLHF
CDR3 length: 14; V gene: TRBV27; J gene: TRBJ2-7; D gene: -; CDR3 protein: CASSLLGVGYEQYF
CDR3 length: 14; V gene: TRBV5-6; J gene: TRBJ1-5; D gene: TRBD1; CDR3 protein: CASSWGTANQPQHF
CDR3 length: 13; V gene: TRBV6-5; J gene: TRBJ2-1; D gene: -; CDR3 protein: CASSYGQGFEQFF
CDR3 length: 14; V gene: TRBV6-5; J gene: TRBJ2-1; D gene: -; CDR3 protein: CASRAQLQGHEQFF
CDR3 length: 15; V gene: TRBV28; J gene: TRBJ2-7; D gene: -; CDR3 protein: CASSLKRRSSYEQYF
CDR3 length: 13; V gene: TRBV9; J gene: TRBJ2-5; D gene: -; CDR3 protein: CASSVATGETQYF
CDR3 length: 14; V gene: TRBV19; J gene: TRBJ2-4; D gene: -; CDR3 protein: CASSISGMGNIQYF
CDR3 length: 12; V gene: TRBV11-3; J gene: TRBJ2-7; D gene: TRBD1; CDR3 protein: CASSRTGYEQYF
CDR3 length: 14; V gene: TRBV6-5; J gene: TRBJ1-2; D gene: -; CDR3 protein: CASSYSMWDLGYTF
CDR3 length: 14; V gene: TRBV3-1/TRBV3-2; J gene: TRBJ1-2; D gene: -; CDR3 protein: CASSPPRGVYGYTF
CDR3 length: 11; V gene: TRBV20-1; J gene: TRBJ2-7; D gene: -; CDR3 protein: CSASIASEQYF
CDR3 length: 21; V gene: TRBV4-1; J gene: TRBJ2-4; D gene: -; CDR3 protein: CASSQEGPGHELGFTKNIQYF
CDR3 length: 16; V gene: TRBV5-1; J gene: TRBJ1-6; D gene: -; CDR3 protein: CASSLVPDSVNSPLHF
CDR3 length: 13; V gene: TRBV24-1; J gene: TRBJ2-7; D gene: -; CDR3 protein: CATSDLASNEQYF
CDR3 length: 12; V gene: TRBV11-3; J gene: TRBJ2-3; D gene: -; CDR3 protein: CASKGEIGTQYF
CDR3 length: 15; V gene: TRBV27; J gene: TRBJ2-2; D gene: -; CDR3 protein: CASSSDGGRTGELFF
CDR3 length: 15; V gene: TRBV28; J gene: TRBJ2-3; D gene: TRBD1; CDR3 protein: CASSSPGTGTDTQYF
CDR3 length: 16; V gene: TRBV27; J gene: TRBJ2-5; D gene: TRBD2; CDR3 protein: CASSSPRTSGKETQYF
CDR3 length: 12; V gene: TRBV19; J gene: TRBJ2-1; D gene: -; CDR3 protein: CASSIKVNEQFF
CDR3 length: 15; V gene: TRBV9; J gene: TRBJ2-6; D gene: -; CDR3 protein: CASSGRNLGANVLTF
CDR3 length: 13; V gene: TRBV5-1; J gene: TRBJ1-2; D gene: -; CDR3 protein: CASSWGARAGYTF
CDR3 length: 16; V gene: TRBV28; J gene: TRBJ2-3; D gene: -; CDR3 protein: CASSFRIRRPTDTQYF
CDR3 length: 15; V gene: TRBV30; J gene: TRBJ1-1; D gene: -; CDR3 protein: CAWRGRAPRETEAFF
CDR3 length: 12; V gene: TRBV28; J gene: TRBJ1-2; D gene: -; CDR3 protein: CASRRGVEGYTF
CDR3 length: 18; V gene: TRBV7-6; J gene: TRBJ1-3; D gene: TRBD1; CDR3 protein: CASSLGQSPPRGGNTIYF
CDR3 length: 14; V gene: TRBV7-3; J gene: TRBJ2-1; D gene: TRBD2; CDR3 protein: CASSLIAGGNEQFF
CDR3 length: 15; V gene: TRBV6-5; J gene: TRBJ2-7; D gene: -; CDR3 protein: CASSYSFGPSYEQYF
CDR3 length: 17; V gene: TRBV3-1/TRBV3-2; J gene: TRBJ2-2; D gene: -; CDR3 protein: CASSQLRLFPRGGELFF
CDR3 length: 17; V gene: TRBV7-2; J gene: TRBJ2-1; D gene: TRBD2; CDR3 protein: CASSHGPGLAGADEQFF
CDR3 length: 13; V gene: TRBV29-1; J gene: TRBJ2-3; D gene: -; CDR3 protein: CSVVSTGPDTQYF
CDR3 length: 15; V gene: TRBV27; J gene: TRBJ2-7; D gene: -; CDR3 protein: CASSLGVGAGFEQYF
CDR3 length: 16; V gene: TRBV7-9; J gene: TRBJ1-5; D gene: TRBD1; CDR3 protein: CASSSSTGEGRQPQHF
CDR3 length: 16; V gene: TRBV28; J gene: TRBJ1-5; D gene: -; CDR3 protein: CASTEGRRGANQPQHF
CDR3 length: 14; V gene: TRBV28; J gene: TRBJ1-1; D gene: TRBD1; CDR3 protein: CATITQGQWTEAFF
CDR3 length: 13; V gene: TRBV6-5; J gene: TRBJ1-1; D gene: -; CDR3 protein: CASSYEPGTEAFF
CDR3 length: 13; V gene: TRBV18; J gene: TRBJ1-1; D gene: -; CDR3 protein: CASSSLREGVTFF
CDR3 length: 17; V gene: TRBV19; J gene: TRBJ2-6; D gene: -; CDR3 protein: CASSIRVRDSGADVLTF
CDR3 length: 16; V gene: TRBV27; J gene: TRBJ2-7; D gene: TRBD2; CDR3 protein: CASRGLSGRDVYEQYF